The rows below give T cell receptor beta chains drawn from one sample of a study of blood T cell repertoires in COVID-19. Data came from immunoSEQ multiplex PCR; TCRdb stores just in-frame clones and leaves some out. In the table there are roughly 230,000 clones, approximately 82% of which are singletons. The sequencing input was peripheral blood. These receptors were collected from a middle-aged man with active or convalescent COVID-19. CDR3s include the opening cysteine and the closing phenylalanine or tryptophan. The D gene is left open where the match is weak. Clone size is stated in some rows and not others, as once, few, many or a class when expanded.

d_call	clone_size	j_call	v_call	cdr3_aa	cdr3_nt
-	-	TRBJ1-2	TRBV24-1	CATSDAGEGYTF	TGTGCCACCAGTGATGCCGGGGAGGGCTACACCTTC
-	-	TRBJ2-7	TRBV9	CASSVVGLPGGEQYF	TGTGCCAGCAGCGTAGTCGGACTTCCAGGGGGGGAGCAGTACTTC
-	few	TRBJ1-1	TRBV29-1	CSAVTPAGAFF	TGCAGCGCCGTCACCCCCGCGGGGGCTTTCTTT
TRBD1	-	TRBJ2-2	TRBV27	CASSFLGGLNTGELFF	TGTGCCAGCAGTTTCTTAGGGGGCCTGAACACCGGGGAGCTGTTTTTT
TRBD1	-	TRBJ1-2	TRBV11-2	CASSTYRGGISNYGYTF	TGTGCCAGCAGCACCTACAGGGGGGGGATATCTAACTATGGCTACACCTTC
-	-	TRBJ2-3	TRBV29-1	CSVVRYGTDTQYF	TGCAGCGTTGTTCGGTACGGCACAGATACGCAGTATTTT
TRBD1	-	TRBJ1-4	TRBV7-9	CASSVLQGGLGTNEKLFF	TGTGCCAGCAGCGTCCTACAGGGGGGCCTAGGGACTAATGAAAAACTGTTTTTT
-	-	TRBJ1-2	TRBV29-1	CSVEGVEGRYGYTF	TGCAGCGTTGAAGGGGTGGAGGGTCGCTATGGCTACACCTTC
-	-	TRBJ1-2	TRBV7-8	CASSIQRTDTNYGYTF	TGTGCCAGCAGCATACAAAGGACAGATACTAACTATGGCTACACCTTC
-	-	TRBJ2-3	TRBV7-2	CASSTGQRDTQYF	TGTGCCAGCAGCACCGGACAGCGGGATACGCAGTATTTT
TRBD1	-	TRBJ2-4	TRBV28	CAAQGTGWSKNIQYF	TGTGCTGCCCAGGGGACAGGGTGGTCCAAAAACATTCAGTACTTC
-	-	TRBJ1-1	TRBV5-4	CASSFSGGTTEAFF	TGTGCCAGCAGTTTCTCCGGGGGGACCACTGAAGCTTTCTTT
-	-	TRBJ1-2	TRBV6-1	CASSEELLNGYTF	TGTGCCAGCAGTGAAGAATTACTCAATGGCTACACCTTC